This passage covers 16 T cell receptor beta chains from one sample sequenced in a study of cytomegalovirus exposure and HLA in healthy donors. PCR primers comprised 60 Vbeta and 13 Jbeta primers. Clones were sequenced by immunoSEQ multiplex PCR, and TCRdb holds only the in-frame ones, with some missing. Among some 120,000 clones listed, about 73% were seen once. The sequencing sample was made of PBMCs. The receptors stem from a woman aged 45-65 years in good health and CMV-seropositive.

This clone was picked up a small number of times. The chain joins TRBV10-3 to TRBJ1-1; 10 nucleotides agree with TRBD1. This CDR3 spans 13 amino acids. Germline trimming cut 7 bases from V and 6 bases from J; bases unmatched to any gene: 5. Germline CDR1 is ENHRY and CDR2 is SYGVKD. CDR3 DNA sequence: TGTGCCATCAAAGGGACAGGGGTCGCTGAAGCTTTCTTT. It translates to CAIKGTGVAEAFF.

Remarks on this clone: Other nucleotide sequences from this sample produce the same CDR3. This sequence joins TRBV7-2 and TRBJ2-7; unclear D gene. This CDR3 spans 11 amino acids. Trimming took off 4 bases at V and 3 bases at J, with 4 bases between the two ends. CDR1 SGHTA and CDR2 FQGNSA come from the germline V gene. The CDR3 sequence: CASSSLYEQYF. The CDR3 DNA is TGTGCCAGCAGCTCCCTCTACGAGCAGTACTTC.

This chain connects TRBV7-2 to TRBJ1-2, with 9 bases lining up with TRBD1. The CDR3 contains 14 residues. Looked up from germline, CDR1 is SGHTA and CDR2 is FQGNSA. V shed 1 base and J 7 bases; nucleotides not matched to a gene: 4. CDR3: CASSLGQGVFGYTF. Written as DNA, the CDR3 is TGTGCCAGCAGCTTAGGACAGGGGGTTTTTGGCTACACCTTC.

The V gene is TRBV6-6, the J gene TRBJ1-1, with TRBD1 as a possible D gene (6 bases). Germline values: CDR1 MNHNY, CDR2 SVGAGI (reference sequence). The CDR3 is 15 amino acids. V was cut by 6 bases and J by 1 base, with 15 bases left in between. CDR3 protein: CASRRAGAGNTEAFF. DNA of the CDR3: TGTGCCAGCAGGAGAGCGGGGGCGGGGAACACTGAAGCTTTCTTT.

The chain links TRBV4-1 to TRBJ1-3; maybe TRBD1 (5 bases). V lost 1 base, J lost 0 bases, and 10 bases lay in between. CDR3 size: 16 residues. CDR1 MGHRA and CDR2 YSYEKL come from the germline V gene. CDR3: CASSQGPGNSGNTIYF. As DNA, the CDR3 is TGCGCCAGCAGCCAAGGACCAGGGAACTCTGGAAACACCATATATTTT.

This clone was seen just once. The genes are TRBV7-2 and TRBJ1-5; D possibly corresponds to TRBD1 (5 bases). Germline V lookup: CDR1 SGHTA, CDR2 FQGNSA. The CDR3 contains 11 residues. The germline V and J ends were trimmed by 4 bases and 9 bases, with 7 bases remaining between them. CDR3 sequence reads: CASSSGGPQHF. DNA for the CDR3: TGTGCCAGCAGCTCCGGGGGGCCCCAGCATTTT.

The rearrangement uses TRBV2 and TRBJ1-1; perhaps TRBD1 as D (5 bases). Trimming removed 7 bases from V and 3 bases from J, with 12 bases in between. Germline V gene lookup returns CDR1 SNHLY and CDR2 FYNNEI. CDR3 length: 13 amino acids. DNA for the CDR3: TGTGCCAGCACCAGGGATGCGGACACTGAAGCTTTCTTT. It yields the protein CASTRDADTEAFF.

To note about this clone: The junction and the germline gene differ at one end; a read error may be behind it. The chain couples TRBV5-1 to TRBJ2-7; 8 positions agree with TRBD1. Germline V gene sequence: CDR1 SGHRS, CDR2 YFSETQ. The CDR3 loop spans 15 amino acids. Here the CDR3 reads CASSYSRDRRYKQYF. The CDR3 DNA sequence: TGCGCCAGCAGCTATTCCCGGGACAGGCGCTACAAGCAGTACTTC.

The rearrangement links TRBV25-1 to TRBJ2-2; perhaps TRBD1 as D (6 bases). The CDR3 is 13 residues long. V gave up 8 bases and J gave up 6 bases, with 13 bases separating them. Germline assignment: CDR1 MGHDK and CDR2 SYGVNS. CDR3 residues: CASHERGSGELFF. CDR3 DNA: TGTGCCAGCCACGAAAGGGGGTCCGGGGAGCTGTTTTTT.

This clone was seen more than once but under ten times. The rearrangement links TRBV11-3 to TRBJ1-1; tentatively, D is TRBD1 (6 bases). The germline CDR1 and CDR2 sequences are SGHNT and YENEEA. The CDR3 consists of 16 residues. Trimming removed 4 bases from V and 0 bases from J, with 15 bases in between. The CDR3 DNA reads as TGTGCCAGCAGCTCTCCACCAGGGGTCATGAACACTGAAGCTTTCTTT. This encodes CASSSPPGVMNTEAFF.

This chain links TRBV12-5 with TRBJ1-5; D unresolved. V gave up 1 base and J gave up 4 bases, with 5 bases separating them. Germline V gene lookup returns CDR1 LGHNT and CDR2 FRNRAP. The CDR3 runs 13 residues. The CDR3: CASGLDRNQPQHF. The CDR3 DNA sequence: TGTGCTAGTGGTTTGGACAGAAATCAGCCCCAGCATTTT.

This clone was detected only a few times. The gene calls are TRBV6-1 and TRBJ2-2, with D tentatively TRBD1 (5 bases). Deletions cut 7 bases from V and 5 bases from J, with 11 bases between. From germline, CDR1 is MNHNS and CDR2 SASEGT. This CDR3 has 13 residues. CDR3 protein: CASMGQATGELFF. CDR3 sequence (DNA): TGTGCCAGCATGGGGCAGGCGACCGGGGAGCTGTTTTTT.

The rearrangement joins TRBV7-2 to TRBJ2-5; D possibly corresponds to TRBD2 (5 bases). The V end lost 5 bases, the J end lost 5 bases, and 12 bases lay between the germline ends. The CDR3 extends over 13 amino acids. Germline CDR1 and CDR2: SGHTA and FQGNSA. CDR3 in DNA: TGTGCCAGCAGCGTACTAGTCGCGGAGACCCAGTACTTC. It encodes CASSVLVAETQYF.

The chain carries TRBV29-1 and TRBJ1-1; a weak D match, TRBD1 (5 bases). The V end lost 5 bases, the J end lost 4 bases, and 14 bases lay between the germline ends. Germline V lookup: CDR1 SQVTM, CDR2 ANQGSEA. There are 13 residues in the CDR3. For the CDR3, the DNA is TGCAGCGTTTGGCAGGGTCCTGGCACTGAAGCTTTCTTT. Translating gives CSVWQGPGTEAFF.

V and J are TRBV6-6 and TRBJ1-1; weak D call: TRBD1 (5 bases). CDR1 and CDR2 (germline): MNHNY, SVGAGI (reference sequence). V was pared by 6 bases and J by 1 base, with 12 bases between. The CDR3 sequence is 14 residues long. The CDR3 nucleotides are TGTGCCAGCAGACGCAGGACAAAGAACACTGAAGCTTTCTTT. Its translation: CASRRRTKNTEAFF.

There are a few counts of this clone. The chain has TRBV7-8 and TRBJ2-3; possible D gene TRBD2, 5 bases. The CDR3 totals 15 residues. Germline-derived CDR1 and CDR2 are SGHVS and FQNEAQ. The V end lost 2 bases, the J end lost 2 bases, and 11 bases lay between the germline ends. CDR3 nucleotides: TGTGCCAGCAGCTTAATGAGGCTAGCCACAGATACGCAGTATTTT. Its translation: CASSLMRLATDTQYF.